Presented here are 24 T cell receptor beta chains from one specimen sequenced in a study of CXCR3 chemokines and chemotherapy response in bladder cancer. MiXCR, applied by TCRdb to the PCR reads, yields one record per CDR3 protein. This table has more than 7,000 distinct CDR3 sequences, around 12% appearing once. Collection of the sample occurred from a patient whose treatment included neoadjuvant chemotherapy. These receptors came from a human donor with bladder cancer that responded to neoadjuvant chemotherapy.

This clonotype was recorded at least ten times. The V and J genes are TRBV6-6 and TRBJ2-6, with D possibly being TRBD2 (5 bases). The V and J ends lost 8 bases and 0 bases respectively, with 11 bases between them. Germline V gives CDR1 MNHNY, CDR2 SVGAGI (reference sequence). The CDR3 is made up of 15 amino acids. CDR3 DNA sequence: TGTGCCAGCCATCAACGGGGCTCTGGGGCCAACGTCCTGACTTTC. Encoded protein: CASHQRGSGANVLTF.

Points on this clonotype: At one boundary the junction diverges from the germline segment, which might be a read error. This rearrangement joins TRBV12-3 or TRBV12-4 to TRBJ2-3; the D gene is possibly TRBD1 (5 bases). CDR3 length: 13 residues. The CDR3 here is CASRISKGSGLDF. The CDR3 region has the DNA TGTGCCAGCAGAATATCTAAGGGGTCAGGTTTGGATTTT.

This clonotype is labeled as medium-sized. The chain links TRBV19 to TRBJ1-6; D unresolved. The CDR3 sequence is 18 residues long. Trimming stripped 7 bases from V and 0 bases from J, with 19 bases between. Germline V gene lookup returns CDR1 LNHDA and CDR2 SQIVND (reference sequence). The CDR3 spells CASNARLSSGSYNSPLHF. DNA of the CDR3: TGTGCCAGTAACGCGCGGCTTTCGTCGGGCTCCTATAATTCACCCCTCCACTTT.

Relative to its sample, this clonotype is large (0.1 to 1%). The chain combines TRBV27 with TRBJ1-2, with TRBD1 matching 7 bases. This CDR3 contains 15 residues. Germline V gene data show CDR1 as MNHEY and CDR2 as SMNVEV (reference sequence). V shed 6 bases and J 2 bases; nucleotides not matched to a gene: 9. CDR3 amino acids: CASRATGVINYGYTF. The DNA of the CDR3 is TGTGCCAGCAGGGCCACAGGGGTCATCAACTATGGCTACACCTTC.

Points on this clonotype: A read error is likely here: a far larger clone is one base away. The V and J genes are TRBV6-2 or TRBV6-3 and TRBJ2-1; unclear D gene. This CDR3 region has 16 residues. V lost 5 bases and J 1 base, leaving 15 bases between the germline ends. Germline loops: CDR1 MNHEY, CDR2 SVGEGT. CDR3 sequence reads: CASSEEELISYNEQFF. The CDR3 DNA follows: TGTGCCAGCAGTGAAGAGGAACTTATATCCTACAATGAGCAGTTCTTC.

This clonotype was detected many times. The chain combines TRBV7-9 with TRBJ2-3; TRBD2 might be the D (7 bases). Deletions cut 4 bases from V and 2 bases from J, with 10 bases between. The CDR3 has 14 amino acids. From germline, CDR1 is SEHNR and CDR2 FQNEAQ (reference sequence). CDR3 in amino acids: CASSWRGHTDTQYF. The CDR3 region has the DNA TGTGCCAGCAGCTGGCGGGGGCACACAGATACGCAGTATTTT. Looking up the rest from reference TRBV7-9 and TRBJ2-3 gives the full variable domain: DTGVSQNPRHKITKRGQNVTFRCDPISEHNRLYWYRQTLGQGPEFLTYFQNEAQLEKSRLLSDRFSAERPKGSFSTLEIQRTEQGDSAMYLCASSWRGHTDTQYFGPGTRLTVL.

This clonotype is medium-sized (0.01 to 0.1%) within its sample. The rearrangement joins TRBV6-2 or TRBV6-3 to TRBJ2-2; D is ambiguous. Germline loops: CDR1 MNHEY, CDR2 SVGEGT. Trimming took off 6 bases at V and 0 bases at J, with 14 bases between the two ends. This CDR3 has 16 residues. CDR3 in DNA: TGTGCCAGCAGCCGGGCAGCGACTTCGAACACCGGGGAGCTGTTTTTT. Protein: CASSRAATSNTGELFF.

This clonotype was seen many times. The chain links TRBV7-2 to TRBJ2-3; 9 bases align to TRBD2. V trimming: 2 bases; J trimming: 4 bases; junction bases outside the gene matches: 7. CDR1 and CDR2 (germline): SGHTA, FQGNSA. The CDR3 covers 16 residues. The CDR3 reads CASSLRPGTSPDTQYF. CDR3 sequence (DNA): TGTGCCAGCAGCTTACGCCCCGGGACTAGCCCAGATACGCAGTATTTT.

Regarding this clonotype: It differs at one base from a far larger clone, so likely a read error. The gene calls are TRBV6-5 and TRBJ2-4; possible D gene TRBD1, 6 bases. Germline V gene data show CDR1 as MNHEY and CDR2 as SVGAGI. V lost 5 bases, J lost 0 bases, and 14 bases lay in between. The CDR3 spans 16 residues. The CDR3 DNA follows: TGTGCCAGCAGTGGACAGAGAATCTTAGCCAAAAACATTCAGTACTTC. The encoded protein is CASSGQRILAKNIQYF.

This chain connects TRBV5-5 to TRBJ1-1; no clear D gene. Trimming cost V 4 bases and J 1 base, with 11 bases left between them. The germline gives CDR1 SGHKS, CDR2 YYEKEE (reference sequence). The CDR3 extends over 14 amino acids. CDR3 in DNA: TGTGCCAGCAGCCCCAACCCGGAGAACACTGAAGCTTTCTTT. Protein product: CASSPNPENTEAFF.

This clonotype was observed at least ten times. The chain carries TRBV20-1 and TRBJ1-2; 8 nucleotides match TRBD1. From germline, CDR1 is DFQATT and CDR2 SNEGSKA (reference sequence). CDR3 length equals 14 residues. V shed 5 bases and J 2 bases; nucleotides not matched to a gene: 7. For the CDR3, the DNA is TGCAGTGCTTTAGGACAGGGCCAGAACTATGGCTACACCTTC. Translation: CSALGQGQNYGYTF.

This clonotype was detected ten times or more. J is TRBJ1-2 and V is TRBV7-9, with unresolved D. CDR1 and CDR2 (germline): SEHNR, FQNEAQ (reference sequence). The CDR3 runs to 13 residues. V lost 4 bases and J 4 bases, leaving 10 bases between the germline ends. The CDR3 is CASSSWTAYGYTF. The CDR3 DNA sequence: TGTGCCAGCAGCTCTTGGACGGCCTATGGCTACACCTTC.

This clonotype was seen ten or more times. The rearrangement joins TRBV6-5 to TRBJ1-5, with 7 bases identical to TRBD1. V lost 6 bases and J lost 2; bases outside the gene matches: 4. This CDR3 is 14 amino acids long. CDR1 is MNHEY, CDR2 SVGAGI, per germline. The CDR3 here is CASSQGQGNQPQHF. The CDR3 DNA follows: TGTGCCAGCAGCCAAGGACAGGGCAATCAGCCCCAGCATTTT.

J is TRBJ1-4 and V is TRBV7-9, with 7 positions matching TRBD1. The length of the CDR3 is 15 residues. The V and J ends lost 1 base and 6 bases, in that order; junction bases with no gene match: 5. The germline V gene has CDR1 SEHNR and CDR2 FQNEAQ (reference sequence). CDR3: CASSLEGTAHEKLFF. CDR3 in DNA: TGTGCCAGCAGCTTAGAAGGGACAGCACATGAAAAACTGTTTTTT. Based on the CDR3 plus reference TRBV7-9 and TRBJ1-4, the full variable domain is DTGVSQNPRHKITKRGQNVTFRCDPISEHNRLYWYRQTLGQGPEFLTYFQNEAQLEKSRLLSDRFSAERPKGSFSTLEIQRTEQGDSAMYLCASSLEGTAHEKLFFGSGTQLSVL.

This clonotype has at least ten counts. The chain combines TRBV30 with TRBJ1-2; D ambiguous. The CDR3 extends over 12 amino acids. With 2 bases removed from V and 8 bases from J, the gap between germline ends came to 12 bases. The germline V gene has CDR1 GTSNPN and CDR2 SVGIG (reference sequence). As DNA, the CDR3 is TGTGCCTGGAGTCTCGGGAATAGGGGCTACACCTTC. The encoded protein is CAWSLGNRGYTF.

The CDR3 loop is CASSRDLAGNGGEQFF. CDR3 DNA sequence: TGTGCCAGCAGTAGAGATCTAGCGGGGAACGGTGGTGAGCAGTTCTTC. The chain combines TRBV2 with TRBJ2-1; TRBD2 matches 9 bases. The CDR3 extends over 16 amino acids. Germline-derived CDR1 and CDR2 are SNHLY and FYNNEI. J gave up 9 bases and V 5 bases, and 14 bases lay outside the gene matches.

This clonotype was counted at least ten times. This chain uses TRBV6-1 with TRBJ1-2; 9 bases align to TRBD1. This CDR3 contains 14 residues. Germline V lookup: CDR1 MNHNS, CDR2 SASEGT. J lost 3 bases, V lost 6 bases, and 5 bases had no gene match. In DNA, the CDR3 is TGTGCCAGCAGACCCCGGGACAGGGACTATGGCTACACCTTC. Encoded protein: CASRPRDRDYGYTF.

This chain joins TRBV6-6 and TRBJ1-5; TRBD1 agrees at 7 bases. The CDR3 runs to 14 residues. The J segment lost 7 bases and the V segment lost 7 bases, leaving 10 bases of the junction unmatched. CDR1 is MNHNY and CDR2 is SVGAGI in the germline V gene (reference sequence). The CDR3 sequence: CASTLTGSRQPQHF. The CDR3 DNA reads TGTGCCAGCACCCTGACAGGGAGTAGGCAGCCCCAGCATTTT.

Points on this clonotype: A read error is the likely source, as a far larger clone sits one nucleotide away. V gene TRBV6-5 combines with J gene TRBJ2-7, with D hard to call. CDR3 length: 18 amino acids. In germline, CDR1 is MNHEY, CDR2 SVGAGI. Trimming stripped 5 bases from V and 0 bases from J, with 23 bases between. The CDR3 region is CASSELFNLGPSSYEQYF. The DNA for the CDR3 is TGTGCCAGCAGTGAGTTGTTCAACCTTGGACCTAGCTCCTACGAGCAGTACTTC.

This clonotype has ten or more counts. The genes are TRBV24-1 and TRBJ2-5; D gene ambiguous. CDR3 length: 12 residues. CDR1 KGHDR and CDR2 SFDVKD come from the germline V gene. The V end was cut by 8 bases, the J end by 4 bases, with 10 bases between. This CDR3 is CATKETLETQYF. Written as DNA, the CDR3 is TGTGCCACCAAGGAAACTTTAGAGACCCAGTACTTC.

This clonotype counts as medium-sized. The chain has TRBV6-1 and TRBJ1-4, with a weak D call TRBD1 (5 bases). There are 14 residues in the CDR3. CDR1 MNHNS and CDR2 SASEGT come from the germline V gene. Trimming removed 2 bases from V and 8 bases from J, with 12 bases in between. The DNA for the CDR3 is TGTGCCAGCAGTGAATCTCAGGGTCGGGAAAAACTGTTTTTT. It is translated as CASSESQGREKLFF.

This clonotype is labeled medium-sized. The J gene is TRBJ1-1, the V gene TRBV5-4; 8 bases are a match to TRBD1. The CDR3 covers 14 residues. The V and J ends lost 2 bases and 5 bases, in that order; junction bases with no gene match: 5. CDR1 is SGHNT and CDR2 is YYREEE in the germline V gene (reference sequence). The CDR3 DNA reads TGTGCCAGCAGCTTTCAGGGGGCTCGTACTGAAGCTTTCTTT. Its translation is CASSFQGARTEAFF.

This clonotype has a count of ten or more. The chain is built from TRBV13 and TRBJ2-5, with D tentatively TRBD1 (6 bases). CDR1 and CDR2 from the germline V gene are PRHDT and FYEKMQ (reference sequence). V shed 4 bases and J shed 5 bases, with 17 bases lying between them. This CDR3 region has 15 residues. In nucleotides, the CDR3 is TGTGCCAGCAGCTACACAGGGTTTGAACCGGAGACCCAGTACTTC. Translation: CASSYTGFEPETQYF.

This clonotype appeared many times. V gene TRBV5-6 combines with J gene TRBJ2-5; 11 positions agree with TRBD2. Trimming took 3 bases from V and 1 from J; bases not matched to a gene: 2. CDR3 size: 15 residues. Germline V lookup: CDR1 SGHDT, CDR2 YYEEEE. The chain's CDR3 is CASSSGLAVQETQYF. CDR3 DNA sequence: TGTGCCAGCAGCTCGGGACTAGCGGTCCAAGAGACCCAGTACTTC.